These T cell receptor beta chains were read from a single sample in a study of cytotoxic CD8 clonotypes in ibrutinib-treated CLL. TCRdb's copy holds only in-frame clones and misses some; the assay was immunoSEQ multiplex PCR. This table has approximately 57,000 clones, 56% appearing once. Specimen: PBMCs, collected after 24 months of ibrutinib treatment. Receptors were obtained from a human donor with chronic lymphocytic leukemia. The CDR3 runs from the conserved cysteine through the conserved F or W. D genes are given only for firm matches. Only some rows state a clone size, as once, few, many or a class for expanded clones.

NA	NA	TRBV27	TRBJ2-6	CASSRGGPYSGANVLTF	TGTGCCAGCAGTCGGGGAGGCCCCTACTCTGGGGCCAACGTCCTGACTTTC
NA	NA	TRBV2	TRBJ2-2	CASSDNRGIGELFF	TGTGCCAGCAGTGATAATCGGGGAATCGGGGAGCTGTTTTTT
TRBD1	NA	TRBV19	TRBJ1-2	CASSRDSPIGYGYTF	TGTGCCAGTAGCCGGGACAGTCCTATCGGGTATGGCTACACCTTC
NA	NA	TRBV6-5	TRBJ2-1	CASINRGYQFF	TGTGCCAGCATCAACCGGGGGTATCAGTTCTTC
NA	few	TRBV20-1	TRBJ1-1	CSAREGTEAFF	TGCAGTGCTAGAGAAGGGACTGAAGCTTTCTTT
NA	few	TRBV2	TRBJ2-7	CASSEPATYEQYF	TGTGCCAGCAGTGAACCCGCTACCTACGAGCAGTACTTC
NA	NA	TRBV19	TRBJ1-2	CASSMSFGTSNYGYTF	TGTGCCAGTAGTATGAGTTTCGGGACATCTAACTATGGCTACACCTTC
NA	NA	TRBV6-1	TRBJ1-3	CASRAGNTIYF	TGTGCCAGCAGAGCGGGAAACACCATATATTTT
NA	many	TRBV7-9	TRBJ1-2	CASSLGQPGTIYGYTF	TGTGCCAGCAGCTTAGGGCAGCCCGGCACCATCTATGGCTACACCTTC
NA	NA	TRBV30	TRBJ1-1	CAWSPPPSDRGTITEAFF	TGTGCCTGGAGTCCGCCCCCTTCGGACAGAGGGACTATCACTGAAGCTTTCTTT
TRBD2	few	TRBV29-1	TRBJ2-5	CSVSSGSDGKTQYF	TGCAGCGTGTCTAGCGGGAGTGACGGAAAGACCCAGTACTTC
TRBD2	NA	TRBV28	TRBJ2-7	CASSPEGASGILSYEQYF	TGTGCCAGCAGTCCAGAGGGCGCTAGCGGGATTCTCTCCTACGAGCAGTACTTC
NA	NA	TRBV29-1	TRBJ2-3	CSVGFGTDTQYF	TGCAGCGTCGGGTTCGGCACAGATACGCAGTATTTT
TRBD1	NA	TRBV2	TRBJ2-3	CASTDRDRVTDTQYF	TGTGCCAGCACTGACCGGGACAGGGTCACAGATACGCAGTATTTT
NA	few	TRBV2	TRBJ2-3	CATNRGRTTSDTQYF	TGTGCCACAAACCGAGGGCGGACCACCTCGGATACGCAGTATTTT